This T cell receptor (beta chain) stems from a study of shared clonotypes between healthy human individuals (dated by TCRdb to between 2020 and 2021). Background on the whole study: Three men and a couple of women, aged 18 to 49 years, made up the cohort. To estimate repertoire size and how much clonotypes are shared between individuals, the study performed deep sequencing of blood TCR repertoires from roughly five healthy adults. Each donor's leukapheresis produced roughly between roughly 0.9 and 8.9 billion PBMCs. Different laboratories and diverse techniques were used to prepare libraries and sequence TCR repertoires, to increase sequencing depth and limit assay-specific biases. For each donor, three plates each were used for CD4 naive and CD4 memory, two plates were used for CD8 naive, and one plate was used for CD8 memory.

The germline V gene (reference sequence) provides CDR1 SEHNR and CDR2 FQNEAQ. The CDR3 contains 13 residues, cysteine and phenylalanine counted. Only CDR3 DNA remains: 39 bases, in frame from the first base. Here V drops 7 bases and J drops 3 bases, and the junction holds 2 bases not matched to any gene. Healthy HIV-negative adults with no recently reported acute infections or vaccinations were included as donors. Every donor was a Caucasian adult residing in Nashville, Tennessee, USA. CD4+ T cells were enriched through magnetic negative selection, after which naive cells were positively selected on CD45RA and the remaining negative fraction served as the memory subset. Blood was obtained by leukapheresis, after which PBMCs were separated by Ficoll-Histopaque density gradient centrifugation and cryopreserved in liquid nitrogen vapor phase. Analytical flow cytometry was used to check the purity and quantity of every magnetically sorted T cell population. Each sorted fraction had its genomic DNA isolated and then quantified by UV absorbance on a Nanodrop 2000c.

Of note for this clone: The target of this receptor is not known. Base qualities were left out, and no much larger clone turns up one base away.

The investigation overall reported the following: Rarefaction of sorted-subset datasets indicated incomplete sequencing despite the large sequencing depth. The genetic and exposure-history diversity represented was limited by the small number of donors. Sampling was restricted to blood, and TCR repertoires in tissues likely differ from the TCR repertoires found in blood. Sharing across a handful of donors was observed for approximately 5% of naive CD4, over 3% of naive CD8, over 2% of memory CD4, and about 0.4% of memory CD8 clonotypes. Clonotypes shared by all four sorted-subset donors showed higher generation probabilities than non-shared clonotypes. Naive subsets generally had larger estimated clonotype richness than memory subsets. Pairwise subsampling indicated that sequencing depth was expected to affect the degree of clonotype sharing among donors.

TCR CDR3 regions were amplified from genomic DNA by multiplex PCR using the deep immunoSEQ assay. Extracted genomic DNA from each cell subset was spread evenly across all wells of several immunoSEQ 96-well plates, with each plate serving as a replicate. For sorted subsets, each replicate PCR was loaded with roughly 190 ng genomic DNA, equivalent to some 31,000 T cell genomes. The purified libraries were quantified using a Qubit 3.0 fluorometer, sized with a Bioanalyzer 2100, and then quantified again using the KAPA Library Quantification kit. Every immunoSEQ 96-well plate was sequenced on a separate single-read 150-cycle Illumina NextSeq 550 flow cell. On the authors' methods: Because the immunoSEQ output included only junctional sequences and no quality scores, the filtering could not be the same as the filtering used for full-length reads. To assign V/J genes and CDR3, sequences were annotated using PyIR, a Python wrapper for IgBLAST v1.9, with IMGT germline references. Any read was removed if the V/J assignment was weak (E-value above 1e-6), the CDR3 was missing, or the read contained stop codons, out-of-frame junctions, or ambiguous translated residues. V3J clonotypes were defined as sequences sharing the same inferred V gene, J gene, and CDR3 amino acid sequence. To compute the percentage overlap between repertoires, the number of shared unique clonotypes was divided by the size of the smaller repertoire. Richness of each repertoire was evaluated using RTK rarefaction, the Chao1 estimator, and Recon v2.1 estimates of unobserved clonotypes. OLGA was used to compute generation probabilities for all TCRbeta clonotypes that the gDNA method yielded from a few donors. The table was pulled from immuneACCESS by TCRdb, which kept in-frame rearrangements only. Such tables lose some clones; where checked, under half of the loss comes from unresolved V genes, and the rest has no known cause. V and J calls plus clone size are reproduced from that table; the DNA served to infer D and trimming. Here the sample has under 1,900,000 clones; around 98.5% occur a single time. The top ten clones comprise under 0.45% of the sample.

Material: naive CD4+ T cells sorted from blood. The cell subset or site label, read with the paper, signifies: CD45RA+ positively selected. The receptor was isolated from a man younger than 40 in good health. The rearranged chain carries TRBV7-9 and TRBJ2-1, and 8 junction bases match TRBD2. The CDR3 here reads CASKAGGYNEQFF. The sequenced DNA: TGTGCCAGCAAGGCGGGAGGCTACAATGAGCAGTTCTTC.